This entry lists 8 T cell receptor beta chains sequenced from one sample in a study of control samples from healthy donors and cancer patients. Clones were read by immunoSEQ multiplex PCR, and TCRdb kept only the in-frame ones, dropping some. The table lists 100,000 to 150,000 clones, about nine tenths of them singletons. Sequencing was done on a sample of blood. These receptors were collected from a man aged 18 to 29 in good health.

This sequence joins TRBV12-5 and TRBJ2-7; 9 bases match TRBD2. This CDR3 comprises 19 residues. V was clipped by 3 bases and J by 5 bases; unmatched bases: 20. CDR1 and CDR2 (germline): LGHNT, FRNRAP. The CDR3 DNA is TGTGCTAGTGGTTTTTCTCGGAGGGCTAGCGGGGAAGACGTCCACGAGCAGTACGTC. It translates to CASGFSRRASGEDVHEQYV.

This chain joins TRBV18 and TRBJ2-5; TRBD1 is a possible D gene (6 bases). This CDR3 has 14 amino acids. V was shortened by 2 bases and J by 1 base, with 8 bases between the two germline ends. Germline CDR1 KGHSH, CDR2 LQKENI. The CDR3 sequence: CASSPATGQETQYF. The CDR3 DNA sequence: TGTGCCAGCTCACCAGCGACAGGCCAAGAGACCCAGTACTTC.

This clone was detected only once. The J gene is TRBJ2-2, the V gene TRBV6-2 or TRBV6-3; 9 bases are shared with TRBD2. Germline V gene sequence: CDR1 MNHEY, CDR2 SVGEGT. CDR3 length equals 18 residues. The ends lost 2 bases at V and 6 bases at J; junction bases unmatched: 13. Here the CDR3 reads CASSYKLVSGRGAGELFF. In DNA, the CDR3 is TGTGCCAGCAGTTACAAACTCGTTAGCGGGAGAGGGGCCGGGGAGCTGTTTTTT.

The rearrangement uses TRBV5-1 and TRBJ1-5; no clear D. V shed 4 bases and J shed 2 bases, with 13 bases lying between them. Germline CDR1 and CDR2: SGHRS and YFSETQ. The CDR3 totals 15 residues. The CDR3 DNA sequence: TGCGCCAGCAGCCTAGACGGTACGCGCAATCAGCCCCAGCATTTT. Protein product: CASSLDGTRNQPQHF.

The rearrangement uses TRBV10-3 and TRBJ1-2; the match to TRBD1 covers 7 bases. Germline loops: CDR1 ENHRY, CDR2 SYGVKD. CDR3 length: 12 amino acids. J was trimmed by 8 bases and V by 6 bases; bases with no gene match: 6. The CDR3 DNA follows: TGTGCCATCAGAAAGACAGGGTCGGGCTACACCTTC. Its protein product is CAIRKTGSGYTF.

The chain carries TRBV11-2 and TRBJ1-3; D is unresolved. Germline assignment: CDR1 SGHAT and CDR2 FQNNGV. Deletions cut 5 bases from V and 3 bases from J, with 17 bases between. The CDR3 extends over 16 amino acids. The CDR3: CASSLRVIGIGNTIYF. In DNA form, the CDR3 reads TGTGCCAGCAGCCTCCGCGTGATAGGGATTGGAAACACCATATATTTT.

The CDR3 nucleotides read TGTGCCAGCAGTCGTACAGGGGGCACTGAAGCTTTCTTT. Translation: CASSRTGGTEAFF. The rearrangement joins TRBV6-2 or TRBV6-3 to TRBJ1-1; 8 bases agree with TRBD1. V shed 5 bases and J 4 bases; nucleotides not matched to a gene: 3. The CDR3 consists of 13 residues. CDR1 is MNHEY, CDR2 SVGEGT, per germline.

The chain couples TRBV7-9 to TRBJ1-4; possibly TRBD1 for D (5 bases). This CDR3 comprises 14 residues. Germline CDR1 is SEHNR and CDR2 is FQNEAQ (reference sequence). The V end was cut by 4 bases, the J end by 4 bases, with 10 bases between. CDR3 amino acids: CASSSTGGNEKLFF. For the CDR3, the DNA is TGTGCCAGCAGCTCCACAGGTGGTAATGAAAAACTGTTTTTT. The whole variable domain, remainder taken from reference TRBV7-9 and TRBJ1-4, is DTGVSQNPRHKITKRGQNVTFRCDPISEHNRLYWYRQTLGQGPEFLTYFQNEAQLEKSRLLSDRFSAERPKGSFSTLEIQRTEQGDSAMYLCASSSTGGNEKLFFGSGTQLSVL.